Below, 32 T cell receptor beta chains from the same sample are listed, as sequenced in a study of blood T cell repertoires in COVID-19. Only in-frame clones appear in the TCRdb table, and some are missing; sequencing was by immunoSEQ multiplex PCR. Among 150,000 or so clones listed, approximately 92% were seen once. Sequenced sample: peripheral blood. The receptors shown here come from a man younger than 40 with COVID-19, enrolled during active disease.

This chain connects TRBV5-4 to TRBJ1-1; TRBD1 might be the D (6 bases). V lost 4 bases to trimming and J lost 5 bases, with 15 bases between them. CDR1 and CDR2 (germline): SGHNT, YYREEE (reference sequence). CDR3 size: 14 residues. DNA of the CDR3: TGTGCCAGCAGCGAACAGGGTATGAGGACTGAAGCTTTCTTT. Translated: CASSEQGMRTEAFF. The full variable domain, rest sourced from reference TRBV5-4 and TRBJ1-1, is ETGVTQSPTHLIKTRGQQVTLRCSSQSGHNTVSWYQQALGQGPQFIFQYYREEENGRGNFPPRFSGLQFPNYSSELNVNALELDDSALYLCASSEQGMRTEAFFGQGTRLTVV.

This sequence joins TRBV7-2 and TRBJ1-1; 7 bases are shared with TRBD1. The CDR3 length is 14 residues. The J segment lost 11 bases and the V segment lost 3 bases, leaving 12 bases of the junction unmatched. CDR1 is SGHTA, CDR2 FQGNSA, per germline. CDR3 sequence (DNA): TGTGCCAGCAGCTTTCAGGGTTCGACAGGGACGGCTTTCTTT. This translates into CASSFQGSTGTAFF. Using reference TRBV7-2 and TRBJ1-1 for the parts outside the CDR3, the full variable domain is GAGVSQSPSNKVTEKGKDVELRCDPISGHTALYWYRQSLGQGLEFLIYFQGNSAPDKSGLPSDRFSAERTGGSVSTLTIQRTQQEDSAVYLCASSFQGSTGTAFFGQGTRLTVV.

J is TRBJ2-7 and V is TRBV5-5; 7 nucleotides agree with TRBD2. The CDR3 sequence is 16 residues long. Looked up from germline, CDR1 is SGHKS and CDR2 is YYEKEE (reference sequence). V lost 4 bases to trimming and J lost 5 bases; unmatched junction nucleotides: 15. CDR3 amino acids: CASSPPGEGEYHEQYF. The CDR3 nucleotides read TGTGCCAGCAGCCCCCCCGGGGAGGGAGAATACCACGAGCAGTACTTC.

The rearrangement uses TRBV19 and TRBJ2-1; tentatively, D is TRBD1 (6 bases). V was pared by 3 bases and J by 9 bases, with 24 bases between. CDR1 is LNHDA, CDR2 SQIVND, per germline (reference sequence). This CDR3 has 17 residues. CDR3: CASSMNQDSNRRGEQFF. CDR3 nucleotide sequence: TGTGCCAGTAGTATGAACCAGGACAGTAATCGTAGAGGTGAGCAGTTCTTC. Combining the CDR3 with reference TRBV19 and TRBJ2-1 gives the whole variable domain DGGITQSPKYLFRKEGQNVTLSCEQNLNHDAMYWYRQDPGQGLRLIYYSQIVNDFQKGDIAEGYSVSREKKESFPLTVTSAQKNPTAFYLCASSMNQDSNRRGEQFFGPGTRLTVL.

The CDR3 DNA sequence: TGTGCCAGCAGTGAACAGGGAAACTATGGCTACACCTTC. This gives the protein CASSEQGNYGYTF. The genes are TRBV2 and TRBJ1-2; a possible D gene is TRBD1 (5 bases). Trimming removed 2 bases at V and 2 bases at J, with 6 bases between. Germline loops: CDR1 SNHLY, CDR2 FYNNEI. The CDR3 loop spans 13 amino acids.

This clone occurred once. V is TRBV14 and J is TRBJ2-7; 7 bases agree with TRBD2. Germline trimming cut 3 bases from V and 2 bases from J; bases unmatched to any gene: 4. This CDR3 comprises 14 residues. The germline V gene encodes CDR1 SGHDN and CDR2 FVKESK. This CDR3 reads CASSQPAGAYEQYF. The CDR3 DNA sequence: TGTGCCAGCAGCCAGCCCGCGGGAGCCTACGAGCAGTACTTC.

The CDR3 region has the DNA TGTGCCAGCAGCCGGAGCAGGGTTAACTATGGCTACACCTTC. It encodes CASSRSRVNYGYTF. This sequence joins TRBV4-2 and TRBJ1-2, with D possibly TRBD1 on 5 matching bases. Germline CDR1 reads LGHNA; CDR2 reads YNFKEQ. V shed 4 bases and J shed 1 base, with 10 bases lying between them. CDR3 length equals 14 residues.

The chain uses TRBV4-1 and TRBJ1-2, with D possibly TRBD1 on 6 matching bases. V was shortened by 5 bases and J by 5 bases, with 21 bases between the two germline ends. CDR1 is MGHRA, CDR2 YSYEKL, per germline. This CDR3 is 16 amino acids long. CDR3 amino acids: CASSSLPRTDLYGYTF. CDR3 nucleotide sequence: TGCGCCAGCAGCTCCCTACCAAGGACAGACCTGTATGGCTACACCTTC.

The V call is TRBV6-5, the J call TRBJ1-2; perhaps TRBD1 as D (6 bases). The V end lost 4 bases, the J end lost 4 bases, and 13 bases lay between the germline ends. Germline lookup yields CDR1 MNHEY and CDR2 SVGAGI. This CDR3 contains 14 residues. The chain's CDR3 is CASSWGRGFYGYTF. CDR3 sequence (DNA): TGTGCCAGCAGTTGGGGCAGGGGCTTCTATGGCTACACCTTC.

The chain employs TRBV7-2 and TRBJ2-7; D is perhaps TRBD1 (6 bases). CDR3 length: 14 amino acids. Trimming took 4 bases from V and 4 from J, leaving 14 bases between them. In germline, CDR1 is SGHTA, CDR2 FQGNSA. The CDR3 DNA reads as TGTGCCAGCAGCTCCTCCGGGACACAATACGAGCAGTACTTC. Translated, it gives CASSSSGTQYEQYF.

The V call is TRBV7-9, the J call TRBJ2-1; 9 bases line up with TRBD2. The CDR3 covers 14 residues. In germline, CDR1 is SEHNR, CDR2 FQNEAQ (reference sequence). The V segment lost 2 bases and the J segment 8 bases; nucleotides outside the gene matches: 4. The CDR3 region is CASSLTSGLDEQFF. The CDR3, as DNA: TGTGCCAGCAGCTTAACTAGCGGGTTAGATGAGCAGTTCTTC.

Points on this clone: The junction differs from germline at one of its ends, possibly a read error. The CDR3: CASSLLQGRRNGYTF. CDR3 nucleotide sequence: TGTGCCAGCAGCTTATTACAGGGTCGTCGTAATGGCTACACCTTC. The rearrangement links TRBV28 to TRBJ1-2; maybe TRBD1 (6 bases). CDR1 is MDHEN and CDR2 is SYDVKM in the germline V gene. The CDR3 is made up of 15 amino acids.

This chain links TRBV11-3 with TRBJ1-2, with D tentatively TRBD1 (5 bases). V lost 2 bases, J lost 6 bases, and 19 bases lay in between. CDR1 is SGHNT and CDR2 is YENEEA in the germline V gene. There are 16 residues in the CDR3. CDR3 loop: CASSLTPHEKGNGYTF. CDR3 nucleotides: TGTGCCAGCAGCTTAACCCCACATGAGAAGGGGAATGGCTACACCTTC.

The chain carries TRBV15 and TRBJ2-7; the match to TRBD1 covers 7 bases. The germline CDR1 and CDR2 sequences are LNHNV and YYDKDF (reference sequence). The V and J ends lost 9 bases and 2 bases, in that order; junction bases with no gene match: 10. The CDR3 spans 14 residues. DNA for the CDR3: TGTGCCACGAAGGACAGGACATCTCCCTACGAGCAGTACTTC. The encoded protein is CATKDRTSPYEQYF.

The rearrangement uses TRBV27 and TRBJ2-1, with D perhaps matching TRBD2 (9 bases). The germline gives CDR1 MNHEY, CDR2 SMNVEV (reference sequence). There are 19 residues in the CDR3. The V gene lost 2 bases and the J gene lost 8 bases, with 28 bases spanning the gap. The CDR3 loop is CASSLLQGAAGGVLDEQFF. The CDR3 coding sequence is TGTGCCAGCAGTTTACTCCAGGGGGCGGCGGGAGGGGTGTTGGATGAGCAGTTCTTC.

CDR3 residues: CASSSSSTDTQYF. In DNA form, the CDR3 reads TGTGCCAGCAGCTCGTCTAGCACAGATACGCAGTATTTT. The V call is TRBV7-2, the J call TRBJ2-3; no clear D. In germline, CDR1 is SGHTA, CDR2 FQGNSA. V dropped 4 bases and J dropped 0 bases, with 5 bases sitting between them. This CDR3 spans 13 amino acids.

The chain employs TRBV7-9 and TRBJ1-2, with 10 bases matching TRBD1. There are 16 residues in the CDR3. The germline CDR1 and CDR2 sequences are SEHNR and FQNEAQ (reference sequence). V gave up 5 bases and J gave up 6 bases; unmatched junction bases: 12. The CDR3 is CASSPTRQGARDGYTF. CDR3 nucleotides: TGTGCCAGCAGCCCAACTCGACAGGGGGCGCGGGATGGCTACACCTTC.

The CDR3 DNA is TGTGCCAGCAGCTTTGAAGAGGGCTTCACCGGGGAGCTGTTTTTT. It translates to CASSFEEGFTGELFF. The chain employs TRBV13 and TRBJ2-2, with D perhaps TRBD2 (5 bases). Per germline, CDR1 PRHDT and CDR2 FYEKMQ (reference sequence). Deletions cut 3 bases from V and 4 bases from J, with 12 bases between. The CDR3 totals 15 residues.

This clone was seen a few times. The rearrangement uses TRBV7-9 and TRBJ1-1, with D perhaps TRBD1 (5 bases). The CDR3 loop spans 14 amino acids. Per the germline V gene, CDR1 is SEHNR and CDR2 is FQNEAQ (reference sequence). V was pared by 10 bases and J by 0 bases, with 15 bases between. CDR3 nucleotides: TGTGCCACTACCGCGGGGGTCCTGAACACTGAAGCTTTCTTT. Its translation is CATTAGVLNTEAFF.

As for this clone: Within the sample, other DNA sequences also encode this same CDR3. The chain has TRBV19 and TRBJ1-2; D is perhaps TRBD1 (6 bases). The V gene lost 5 bases and the J gene lost 2 bases, with 6 bases spanning the gap. This CDR3 spans 12 amino acids. Germline V gene sequence: CDR1 LNHDA, CDR2 SQIVND (reference sequence). CDR3 in DNA: TGTGCCAGTAGTGGACAGAACTATGGCTACACCTTC. It is translated as CASSGQNYGYTF. The full variable domain, with the rest looked up from reference TRBV19 and TRBJ1-2, is DGGITQSPKYLFRKEGQNVTLSCEQNLNHDAMYWYRQDPGQGLRLIYYSQIVNDFQKGDIAEGYSVSREKKESFPLTVTSAQKNPTAFYLCASSGQNYGYTFGSGTRLTVV.

The rearrangement uses TRBV30 and TRBJ2-3; 12 nucleotides agree with TRBD1. Trimming removed 7 bases from V and 10 bases from J; junction bases left unmatched: 12. The CDR3 contains 14 residues. Germline CDR1 GTSNPN, CDR2 SVGIG (reference sequence). CDR3 DNA: TGTGCCTTATTATCCCGGGACAGGGGGCTGGCGCAGTATTTT. Amino acid sequence: CALLSRDRGLAQYF.

This chain links TRBV3-1 (or the pseudogene TRBV3-2) with TRBJ1-1, with 11 bases lining up with TRBD1. Germline values: CDR1 LGHDT, CDR2 YNNKEL (reference sequence). V dropped 8 bases and J dropped 5; count of bases not matched to a gene: 7. This CDR3 region has 14 residues. The CDR3, as DNA: TGTGCCAGCCGCGCCGGGACAGGGGGTACTGAAGCTTTCTTT. This translates into CASRAGTGGTEAFF.

The chain links TRBV7-2 to TRBJ1-2; D perhaps matches TRBD1 (5 bases). Germline lookup yields CDR1 SGHTA and CDR2 FQGNSA. V was cut by 5 bases and J by 4 bases, with 11 bases left in between. The CDR3 runs to 13 residues. The CDR3 spells CASSVDSTYGYTF. The CDR3 DNA is TGTGCCAGCAGCGTAGACAGCACCTATGGCTACACCTTC. The entire variable domain, with the rest obtained from reference TRBV7-2 and TRBJ1-2, is as follows: GAGVSQSPSNKVTEKGKDVELRCDPISGHTALYWYRQSLGQGLEFLIYFQGNSAPDKSGLPSDRFSAERTGGSVSTLTIQRTQQEDSAVYLCASSVDSTYGYTFGSGTRLTVV.

This clone appeared a few times. CDR3 residues: CATSRRTGQAISGANVLTF. CDR3 sequence (DNA): TGTGCCACCAGCCGGCGGACAGGGCAGGCTATCTCTGGGGCCAACGTCCTGACTTTC. This chain connects TRBV15 to TRBJ2-6, with 8 bases fitting TRBD1. Germline CDR1 and CDR2: LNHNV and YYDKDF (reference sequence). Trimming removed 5 bases from V and 0 bases from J; junction bases left unmatched: 12. This CDR3 region has 19 residues.

V gene TRBV7-9 combines with J gene TRBJ2-1, with 9 nucleotides matching TRBD2. Trimming took 5 bases from V and 6 from J; bases not matched to a gene: 20. Germline loops: CDR1 SEHNR, CDR2 FQNEAQ (reference sequence). The CDR3 consists of 19 residues. CDR3 loop: CASSGSRLAVYLGGNEQFF. In nucleotides, the CDR3 is TGTGCCAGCAGCGGATCGAGACTAGCGGTCTACCTAGGGGGCAATGAGCAGTTCTTC.

The chain employs TRBV5-1 and TRBJ2-1, with 7 positions matching TRBD2. V trimming: 4 bases; J trimming: 6 bases; junction bases outside the gene matches: 10. Germline V gene sequence: CDR1 SGHRS, CDR2 YFSETQ. The CDR3 runs to 15 residues. CDR3 nucleotide sequence: TGCGCCAGCAGCCGGCCCGGGGGAGGGTCCAATGAGCAGTTCTTC. Its protein product is CASSRPGGGSNEQFF.

This clone occurred once. The chain employs TRBV9 and TRBJ1-1, with 8 bases lining up with TRBD1. The CDR3 is 13 residues long. CDR1 and CDR2 from the germline V gene are SGDLS and YYNGEE. V shed 4 bases, J shed 6 bases, and the junction held 5 bases outside the gene matches. The CDR3, as DNA: TGTGCCAGCAGCCCCCGACAGGGGCCTGAAGCTTTCTTT. Translating gives CASSPRQGPEAFF.

V is TRBV28 and J is TRBJ2-7; 12 nucleotides agree with TRBD2. The CDR3 length is 14 residues. V lost 6 bases to trimming and J lost 4 bases; unmatched junction nucleotides: 4. CDR1 is MDHEN, CDR2 SYDVKM, per germline. The CDR3 nucleotides are TGTGCCAGCAGAGCACTAGCGGGGGGATACGAGCAGTACTTC. This codes for CASRALAGGYEQYF.

The chain joins TRBV4-3 to TRBJ2-7, with 10 bases identical to TRBD1. This CDR3 region has 16 residues. Unmatched junction bases numbered 9, after V lost 2 bases and J lost 5 bases. Germline loops: CDR1 LGHNA, CDR2 YSLEER. The CDR3 is CASSQRPGQGLDEQYF. Here the CDR3 DNA reads TGCGCCAGCAGCCAAAGACCGGGACAGGGGTTGGACGAGCAGTACTTC.

The gene calls are TRBV11-3 and TRBJ2-4, with 8 bases that match TRBD2. The CDR3 is made up of 18 amino acids. Germline V gene data show CDR1 as SGHNT and CDR2 as YENEEA. The V gene end was trimmed by 5 bases and the J gene end by 0 bases; junction bases not matched to a gene: 12. The CDR3 here is CASSQPPGGRVAKNIQYF. The CDR3 bases are TGTGCCAGCAGCCAACCTCCGGGGGGGCGGGTAGCCAAAAACATTCAGTACTTC.

CDR3 DNA sequence: TGTGCCAGCAGTTACGTATGGACTAGCGGGAGGCGTTTGGAGCAGTACTTC. Encoded protein: CASSYVWTSGRRLEQYF. The rearrangement uses TRBV6-2 or TRBV6-3 and TRBJ2-7; 14 bases fit TRBD2. This CDR3 is 17 amino acids long. J gave up 7 bases and V 2 bases, and 10 bases lay outside the gene matches. Germline loops: CDR1 MNHEY, CDR2 SVGEGT.

A note on this clone: Other nucleotide sequences from this sample produce the same CDR3. V gene TRBV30 combines with J gene TRBJ1-2; D might be TRBD1 (6 bases). V was shortened by 0 bases and J by 4 bases, with 9 bases between the two germline ends. CDR1 is GTSNPN, CDR2 SVGIG, per germline (reference sequence). The CDR3 length is 13 residues. The CDR3 sequence: CAWSVQGSYGYTF. DNA of the CDR3: TGTGCCTGGAGTGTACAGGGAAGCTATGGCTACACCTTC. Complete variable domain (other parts from reference TRBV30 and TRBJ1-2): SQTIHQWPATLVQPVGSPLSLECTVEGTSNPNLYWYRQAAGRGLQLLFYSVGIGQISSEVPQNLSASRPQDRQFILSSKKLLLSDSGFYLCAWSVQGSYGYTFGSGTRLTVV.